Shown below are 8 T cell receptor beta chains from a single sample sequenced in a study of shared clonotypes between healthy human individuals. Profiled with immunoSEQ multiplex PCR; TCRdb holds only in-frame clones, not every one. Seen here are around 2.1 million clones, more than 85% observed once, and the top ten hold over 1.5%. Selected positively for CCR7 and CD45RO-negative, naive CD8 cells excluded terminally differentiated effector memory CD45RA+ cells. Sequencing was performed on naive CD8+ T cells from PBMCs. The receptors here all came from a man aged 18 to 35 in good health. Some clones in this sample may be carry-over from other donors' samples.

The CDR3 nucleotides are TGTGCCATCAGTGACTCAGGGGGTGGGAGGCCGAACGAGCAGTACTTC. Translation: CAISDSGGGRPNEQYF. The gene calls are TRBV10-3 and TRBJ2-7, with D possibly being TRBD1 (7 bases). The CDR3 is 16 residues long. CDR1 is ENHRY, CDR2 SYGVKD, per germline. Trimming pared 3 bases from V and 5 bases from J, leaving 20 bases between.

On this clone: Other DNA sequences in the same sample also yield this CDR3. CDR3 loop: CASSLGQTSYNEQFF. As DNA, the CDR3 is TGTGCCAGCAGTTTGGGGCAGACCTCCTACAATGAGCAGTTCTTC. This chain links TRBV28 with TRBJ2-1, with TRBD1 as a possible D gene (5 bases). CDR3 length: 15 residues. V lost 3 bases and J 0 bases, leaving 9 bases between the germline ends. Per the germline V gene, CDR1 is MDHEN and CDR2 is SYDVKM.

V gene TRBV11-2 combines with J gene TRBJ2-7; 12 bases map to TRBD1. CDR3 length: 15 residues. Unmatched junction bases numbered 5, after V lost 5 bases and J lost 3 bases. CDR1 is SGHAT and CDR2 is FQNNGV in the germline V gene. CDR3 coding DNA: TGTGCCAGCAGCCCCGGGACAGGGGGCTTCTACGAGCAGTACTTC. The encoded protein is CASSPGTGGFYEQYF.

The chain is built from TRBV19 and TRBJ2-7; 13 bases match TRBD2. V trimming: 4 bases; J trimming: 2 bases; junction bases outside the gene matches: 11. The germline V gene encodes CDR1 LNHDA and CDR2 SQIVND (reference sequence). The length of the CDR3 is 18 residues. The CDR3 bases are TGTGCCAGTAGTAGTTTCCCCGGGACTAGCGGGATGACCTACGAGCAGTACTTC. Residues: CASSSFPGTSGMTYEQYF. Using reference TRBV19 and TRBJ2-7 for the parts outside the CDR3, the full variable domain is DGGITQSPKYLFRKEGQNVTLSCEQNLNHDAMYWYRQDPGQGLRLIYYSQIVNDFQKGDIAEGYSVSREKKESFPLTVTSAQKNPTAFYLCASSSFPGTSGMTYEQYFGPGTRLTVT.

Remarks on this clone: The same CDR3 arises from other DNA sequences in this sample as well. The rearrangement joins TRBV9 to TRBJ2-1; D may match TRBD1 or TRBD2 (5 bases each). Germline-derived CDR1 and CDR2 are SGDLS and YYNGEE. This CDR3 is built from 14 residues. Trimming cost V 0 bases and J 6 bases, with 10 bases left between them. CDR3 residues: CASSVEGTSNEQFF. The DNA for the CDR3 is TGTGCCAGCAGCGTAGAGGGGACCTCCAATGAGCAGTTCTTC. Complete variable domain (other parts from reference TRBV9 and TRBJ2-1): DSGVTQTPKHLITATGQRVTLRCSPRSGDLSVYWYQQSLDQGLQFLIQYYNGEERAKGNILERFSAQQFPDLHSELNLSSLELGDSALYFCASSVEGTSNEQFFGPGTRLTVL.

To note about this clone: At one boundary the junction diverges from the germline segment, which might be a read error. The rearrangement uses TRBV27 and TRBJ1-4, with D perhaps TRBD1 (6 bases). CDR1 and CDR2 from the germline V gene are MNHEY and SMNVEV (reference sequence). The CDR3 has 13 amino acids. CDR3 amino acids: CASGGLGEENLFF. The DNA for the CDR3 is TGTGCCAGCGGGGGGCTCGGCGAAGAAAACCTGTTTTTT.

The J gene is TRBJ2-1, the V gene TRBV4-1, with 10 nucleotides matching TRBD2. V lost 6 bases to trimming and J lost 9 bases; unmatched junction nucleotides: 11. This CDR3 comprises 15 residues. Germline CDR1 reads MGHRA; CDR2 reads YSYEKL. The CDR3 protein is CASRPGLAPRGEQFF. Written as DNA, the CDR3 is TGCGCCAGCAGACCGGGACTAGCGCCGCGGGGTGAGCAGTTCTTC.

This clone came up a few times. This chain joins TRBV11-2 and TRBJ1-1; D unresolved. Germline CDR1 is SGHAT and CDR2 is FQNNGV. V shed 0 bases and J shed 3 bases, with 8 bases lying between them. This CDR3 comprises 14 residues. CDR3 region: CASSLERSYTEAFF. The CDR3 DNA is TGTGCCAGCAGCTTAGAAAGGTCGTACACTGAAGCTTTCTTT.